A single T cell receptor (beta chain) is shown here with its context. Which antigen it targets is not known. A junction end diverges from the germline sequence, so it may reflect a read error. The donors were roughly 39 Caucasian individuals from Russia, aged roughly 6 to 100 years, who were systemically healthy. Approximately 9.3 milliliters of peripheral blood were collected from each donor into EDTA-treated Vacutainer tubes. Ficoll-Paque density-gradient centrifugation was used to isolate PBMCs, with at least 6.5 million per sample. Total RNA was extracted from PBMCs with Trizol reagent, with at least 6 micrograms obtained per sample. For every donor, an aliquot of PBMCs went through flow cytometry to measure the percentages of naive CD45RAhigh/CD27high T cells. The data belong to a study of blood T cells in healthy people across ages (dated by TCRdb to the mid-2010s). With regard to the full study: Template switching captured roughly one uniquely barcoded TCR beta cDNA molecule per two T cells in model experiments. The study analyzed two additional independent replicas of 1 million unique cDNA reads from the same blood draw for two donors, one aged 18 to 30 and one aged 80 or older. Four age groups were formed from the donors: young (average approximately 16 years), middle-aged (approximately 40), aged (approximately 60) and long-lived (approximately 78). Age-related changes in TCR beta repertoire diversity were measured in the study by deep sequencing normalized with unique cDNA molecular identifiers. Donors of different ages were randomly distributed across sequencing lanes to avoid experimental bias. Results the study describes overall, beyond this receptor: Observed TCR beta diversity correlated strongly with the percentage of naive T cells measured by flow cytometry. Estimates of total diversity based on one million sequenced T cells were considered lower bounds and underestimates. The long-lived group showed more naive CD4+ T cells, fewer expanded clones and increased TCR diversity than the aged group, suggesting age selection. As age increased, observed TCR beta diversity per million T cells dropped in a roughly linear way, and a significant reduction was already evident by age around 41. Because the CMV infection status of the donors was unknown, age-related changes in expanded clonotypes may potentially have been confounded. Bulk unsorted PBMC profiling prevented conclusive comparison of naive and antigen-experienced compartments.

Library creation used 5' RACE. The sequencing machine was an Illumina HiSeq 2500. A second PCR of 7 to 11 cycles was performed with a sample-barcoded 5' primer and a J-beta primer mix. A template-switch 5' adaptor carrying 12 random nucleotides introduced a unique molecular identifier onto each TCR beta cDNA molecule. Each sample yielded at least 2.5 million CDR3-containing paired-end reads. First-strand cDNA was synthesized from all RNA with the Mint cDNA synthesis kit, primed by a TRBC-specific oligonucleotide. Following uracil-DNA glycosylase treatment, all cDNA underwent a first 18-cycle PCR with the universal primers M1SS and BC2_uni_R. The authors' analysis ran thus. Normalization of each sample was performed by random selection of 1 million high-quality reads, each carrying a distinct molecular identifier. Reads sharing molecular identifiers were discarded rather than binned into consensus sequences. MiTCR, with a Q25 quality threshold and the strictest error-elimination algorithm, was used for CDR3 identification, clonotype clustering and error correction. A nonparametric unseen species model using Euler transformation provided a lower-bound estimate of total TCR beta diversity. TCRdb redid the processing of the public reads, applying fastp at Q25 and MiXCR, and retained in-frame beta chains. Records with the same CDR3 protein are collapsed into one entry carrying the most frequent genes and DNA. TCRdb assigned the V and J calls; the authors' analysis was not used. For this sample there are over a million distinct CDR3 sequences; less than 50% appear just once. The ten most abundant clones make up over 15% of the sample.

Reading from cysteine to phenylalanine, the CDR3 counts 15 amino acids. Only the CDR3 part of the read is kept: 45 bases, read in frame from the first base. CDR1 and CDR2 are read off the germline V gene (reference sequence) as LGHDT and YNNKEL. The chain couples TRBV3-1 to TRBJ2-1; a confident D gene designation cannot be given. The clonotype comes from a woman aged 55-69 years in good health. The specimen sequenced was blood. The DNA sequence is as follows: TGTGCTAGCAGCCCCTGGATCTTCTCCTACAATGAGCAGTTCTTC. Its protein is CASSPWIFSYNEQFF.